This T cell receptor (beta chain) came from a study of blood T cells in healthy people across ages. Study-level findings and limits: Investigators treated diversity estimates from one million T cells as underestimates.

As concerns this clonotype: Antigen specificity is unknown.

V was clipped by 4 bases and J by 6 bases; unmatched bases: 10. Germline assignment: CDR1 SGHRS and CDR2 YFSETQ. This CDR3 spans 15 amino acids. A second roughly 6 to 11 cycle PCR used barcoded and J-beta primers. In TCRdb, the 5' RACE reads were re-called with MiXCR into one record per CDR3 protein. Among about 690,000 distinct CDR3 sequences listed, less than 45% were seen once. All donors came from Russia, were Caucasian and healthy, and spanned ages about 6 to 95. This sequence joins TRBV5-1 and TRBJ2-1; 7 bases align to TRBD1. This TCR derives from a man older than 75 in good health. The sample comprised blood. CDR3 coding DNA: TGCGCCAGCAGCCTGACAGGGACCCCGAGCAATGAGCAGTTCTTC. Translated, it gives CASSLTGTPSNEQFF.